The 31 T cell receptor beta chains below were found in one sample sequenced in a study of read filtering for tumor transcriptome and immune sequencing. The library was built from 400 ng RNA with molecular barcoded adaptors for alpha/delta and beta/gamma chains. TCRdb redid the calling of the reads with MiXCR, one entry per CDR3 protein. The table records roughly 130,000 distinct CDR3 sequences, around 13% of them present only once. Sequenced: a population of CD138-negative cells sorted from bone marrow. These receptor sequences come from a donor at least 40 years old with multiple myeloma.

There are a few counts of this clonotype. V is TRBV5-1 and J is TRBJ2-3, with 16 bases lining up with TRBD2. V trimming: 5 bases; J trimming: 4 bases; junction bases outside the gene matches: 7. CDR3 size: 17 residues. CDR1 SGHRS and CDR2 YFSETQ come from the germline V gene. This CDR3 reads CASSPGTSGRAPDTQYF. The CDR3 coding sequence is TGCGCCAGCAGTCCCGGGACTAGCGGGAGGGCCCCAGATACGCAGTATTTT.

V and J are TRBV7-3 and TRBJ2-1, with D unclear. The V end was cut by 5 bases, the J end by 12 bases, with 23 bases between. There are 15 residues in the CDR3. CDR1 is SGHTA, CDR2 FQGTGA, per germline. The CDR3 loop is CASSPSLARVIGQFF. CDR3 DNA sequence: TGTGCCAGCAGCCCTAGTCTGGCTCGCGTGATTGGGCAGTTCTTC.

V and J are TRBV30 and TRBJ2-2; TRBD1 matches at 9 bases. V was pared by 4 bases and J by 7 bases, with 7 bases of the junction left unmatched. This CDR3 contains 14 residues. CDR1 and CDR2 from the germline V gene are GTSNPN and SVGIG (reference sequence). The DNA of the CDR3 is TGTGCCTGGACCGGGACAGGGATTTTCGGGGAGCTGTTTTTT. Amino acids: CAWTGTGIFGELFF.

In its sample, this clonotype was seen many times. The chain has TRBV7-6 and TRBJ1-1; tentatively, D is TRBD1 (6 bases). The CDR3 sequence is 16 residues long. Germline assignment: CDR1 SGHVS and CDR2 FNYEAQ. V was cut by 5 bases and J by 4 bases, with 20 bases left in between. The CDR3, as DNA: TGTGCCAGCAGCCCACGTGGACCGGAGGGGGGCACTGAAGCTTTCTTT. Encoded protein: CASSPRGPEGGTEAFF.

The V call is TRBV3-1, the J call TRBJ1-3; D unclear. The germline CDR1 and CDR2 sequences are LGHDT and YNNKEL (reference sequence). The V gene lost 0 bases and the J gene lost 2 bases, with 2 bases spanning the gap. CDR3 length: 13 residues. CDR3 nucleotide sequence: TGTGCCAGCAGCCAAGAAGCTGGAAACACCATATATTTT. This codes for CASSQEAGNTIYF.

This clonotype was recorded many times. The chain couples TRBV24-1 to TRBJ2-2; the D gene is possibly TRBD1 (5 bases). The CDR3 spans 16 residues. Trimming left V 4 bases short and J 0 bases short, with 11 bases between. Germline V gene data show CDR1 as KGHDR and CDR2 as SFDVKD. The CDR3 spells CATSEDKPANTGELFF. DNA of the CDR3: TGTGCCACCAGTGAGGACAAACCCGCGAACACCGGGGAGCTGTTTTTT.

This clonotype has ten or more counts. V gene TRBV3-1 combines with J gene TRBJ2-2; 8 nucleotides match TRBD2. CDR1 is LGHDT, CDR2 YNNKEL, per germline (reference sequence). The CDR3 is 17 amino acids. Trimming removed 6 bases from V and 5 bases from J; junction bases left unmatched: 14. This chain's CDR3 is CASSPPQRGRRTGELFF. The CDR3 region has the DNA TGTGCCAGCAGTCCCCCCCAGCGGGGGCGGAGGACCGGGGAGCTGTTTTTT.

This chain uses TRBV3-1 with TRBJ2-5; 13 bases line up with TRBD2. This CDR3 has 18 amino acids. Germline loops: CDR1 LGHDT, CDR2 YNNKEL (reference sequence). Trimming removed 3 bases from V and 2 bases from J; junction bases left unmatched: 9. The CDR3 loop reads CASSHAPGTSGVQETQYF. CDR3 in DNA: TGTGCCAGCAGCCACGCTCCAGGGACTAGCGGGGTTCAAGAGACCCAGTACTTC.

In its sample, this clonotype was seen many times. The chain recombines TRBV6-5 with TRBJ2-3, with TRBD1 identical over 11 bases. The CDR3 runs to 14 residues. CDR1 and CDR2 (germline): MNHEY, SVGAGI. After removal of 6 bases from V and 4 bases from J, the junction contained 3 bases not matched to a gene. The CDR3 nucleotides read TGTGCCAGCAGACCGGGACAGGGGGCAGATACGCAGTATTTT. Amino acid sequence: CASRPGQGADTQYF.

As to this clonotype: Since a far larger clone is one base different, this is likely a read error. The chain joins TRBV12-3 or TRBV12-4 to TRBJ2-1, with D unresolved. The CDR3 length is 12 residues. In DNA, the CDR3 is TGTGCCACCAGTTTTCTTAGGAATGAGCAGTTCTTC. Residues: CATSFLRNEQFF.

This clonotype came up many times. V gene TRBV6-1 combines with J gene TRBJ1-1; no firm D call. There are 12 residues in the CDR3. Germline CDR1 and CDR2: MNHNS and SASEGT. V was cut by 2 bases and J by 8 bases, with 9 bases left in between. CDR3 sequence reads: CASSEFIQEAFF. The CDR3, as DNA: TGTGCCAGCAGTGAATTCATCCAGGAAGCTTTCTTT.

This clonotype came up many times. The chain has TRBV5-6 and TRBJ1-5; no definite D call. Deletions cut 3 bases from V and 2 bases from J, with 9 bases between. Germline V gene data show CDR1 as SGHDT and CDR2 as YYEEEE. This CDR3 is 14 amino acids long. CDR3 nucleotides: TGTGCCAGCAGCTCCGAGAGGGGCAATCAGCCCCAGCATTTT. Translated, it gives CASSSERGNQPQHF. The variable domain in full, with the rest retrieved from reference TRBV5-6 and TRBJ1-5, is DAGVTQSPTHLIKTRGQQVTLRCSPKSGHDTVSWYQQALGQGPQFIFQYYEEEERQRGNFPDRFSGHQFPNYSSELNVNALLLGDSALYLCASSSERGNQPQHFGDGTRLSIL.

About this clonotype itself: This may arise from a read error, as a much more abundant clone is one base away. The gene calls are TRBV5-1 and TRBJ2-3; tentatively, D is TRBD1 (6 bases). The CDR3 runs 14 residues. Germline loops: CDR1 SGHRS, CDR2 YFSETQ. With 5 bases removed from V and 3 bases from J, the gap between germline ends came to 13 bases. CDR3 nucleotide sequence: TGCGCCAGCAGGGGGGCCCTGGAAACAGATACGCAGTATTTT. Protein sequence: CASRGALETDTQYF.

This clonotype was seen at least ten times. V gene TRBV11-1 combines with J gene TRBJ2-1; 11 positions match TRBD1. From germline, CDR1 is SGHAT and CDR2 FQDESV (reference sequence). V lost 4 bases and J lost 7; bases outside the gene matches: 6. This CDR3 region has 15 residues. Here the CDR3 reads CASSSGQGAPNEQFF. CDR3 sequence (DNA): TGTGCCAGCAGCTCCGGACAGGGGGCGCCGAATGAGCAGTTCTTC.

In DNA form, the CDR3 reads TGCGCCAGCAGTCCACGGGACAGAAGCGAAGTCCAGTACTTC. Amino acid sequence: CASSPRDRSEVQYF. The J gene is TRBJ2-5, the V gene TRBV23-1, with 7 bases that match TRBD1. Being an ORF, TRBV23-1 has a function that is uncertain. Unmatched junction bases numbered 12, after V lost 4 bases and J lost 10 bases. The CDR3 has 14 amino acids.

This clonotype was picked up a small number of times. A much more abundant neighbour one base away suggests this may be a read error. The chain is built from TRBV5-1 and TRBJ2-1, with TRBD1 as a possible D gene (5 bases). The CDR3 contains 14 residues. The germline V gene has CDR1 SGHRS and CDR2 YFSETQ. The DNA of the CDR3 is TGCGCCAGCAGCTTGGGAAATGCAGGGAATGGGCAGTTCTTC. This translates into CASSLGNAGNGQFF.

This clonotype was detected ten times or more. This chain links TRBV7-2 with TRBJ1-4; D not resolved. Trimming removed 1 base from V and 8 bases from J, with 11 bases in between. Germline V CDR1 and CDR2: SGHTA, FQGNSA. CDR3 size: 14 residues. DNA for the CDR3: TGTGCCAGCAGCTTAGGGCGAACCGGGGAAAAACTGTTTTTT. This translates into CASSLGRTGEKLFF.

V usage is TRBV5-1 and J usage is TRBJ2-7; tentatively, D is TRBD1 or TRBD2 (6 bases each). This CDR3 comprises 14 residues. The germline V gene encodes CDR1 SGHRS and CDR2 YFSETQ. Trimming took 4 bases from V and 6 from J, leaving 17 bases between them. The CDR3 DNA follows: TGCGCCAGCAGCGGGGACGGGGGCGTTCCCGAGCAGTACTTC. Translation gives CASSGDGGVPEQYF.

This clonotype occurred many times. The chain recombines TRBV4-1 with TRBJ2-1, with D tentatively TRBD1 or TRBD2 (5 bases each). Germline CDR1 MGHRA, CDR2 YSYEKL. This CDR3 is 13 amino acids long. Trimming left V 0 bases short and J 11 bases short, with 11 bases between. The CDR3 here is CASSQDLGVQQFF. The DNA for the CDR3 is TGCGCCAGCAGCCAAGATCTGGGGGTCCAGCAGTTCTTC.

This chain links TRBV19 with TRBJ2-1; 13 nucleotides align to TRBD2. The CDR3 spans 16 residues. V dropped 1 base and J dropped 6; count of bases not matched to a gene: 3. Germline V gene data show CDR1 as LNHDA and CDR2 as SQIVND (reference sequence). The CDR3 here is CASSIVGTSGANEQFF. The DNA of the CDR3 is TGTGCCAGTAGTATAGTTGGGACTAGCGGGGCCAATGAGCAGTTCTTC.

Remarks on this clonotype: Likely a read error: the CDR3 ends without its conserved phenylalanine or tryptophan. Because the CDR3's place on the DNA is in doubt, the DNA is left out and the CDR3 is given as listed by TCRdb. This chain joins TRBV4-1 and TRBJ2-1. Germline lookup yields CDR1 MGHRA and CDR2 YSYEKL. The length of the CDR3 is 14 amino acids, counting both ends. The CDR3 sequence is CASSLRNWVNEQLS.

This clonotype was recorded at least ten times. This chain uses TRBV29-1 with TRBJ2-1, with TRBD2 identical over 15 bases. Germline CDR1 is SQVTM and CDR2 is ANQGSEA. V lost 4 bases, J lost 7 bases, and 14 bases stayed unmatched. This CDR3 is built from 18 residues. The CDR3 nucleotides read TGCAGCGTTGCGCAGATTGGACTAGCGGGAGGGCGTGGGAATGAGCAGTTCTTC. Protein: CSVAQIGLAGGRGNEQFF.

The gene calls are TRBV10-3 and TRBJ2-2; TRBD2 aligns across 14 bases. Trimming cost V 4 bases and J 0 bases; bases outside gene matches: 4. The CDR3 is made up of 18 amino acids. Germline CDR1 reads ENHRY; CDR2 reads SYGVKD. CDR3 sequence: CAISGGLAGGANTGELFF. The CDR3 region has the DNA TGTGCCATCAGTGGCGGACTAGCGGGGGGCGCGAACACCGGGGAGCTGTTTTTT.

This clonotype was seen more than once but under ten times. This chain joins TRBV9 and TRBJ2-5, with TRBD1 matching 9 bases. V lost 4 bases to trimming and J lost 5 bases; unmatched junction nucleotides: 9. The CDR3 loop spans 15 amino acids. Germline V CDR1 and CDR2: SGDLS, YYNGEE. The CDR3 coding sequence is TGTGCCAGCAGCCCAGGACAGGGGAACTGGGAGACCCAGTACTTC. It is translated as CASSPGQGNWETQYF.

This clonotype was seen ten or more times. V gene TRBV7-9 combines with J gene TRBJ1-1; perhaps TRBD1 as D (5 bases). Germline V CDR1 and CDR2: SEHNR, FQNEAQ (reference sequence). This CDR3 spans 15 amino acids. V lost 6 bases and J lost 1, with 15 bases in between. CDR3 DNA sequence: TGTGCCAGCAGGGGGGACCCAGACAGGAACACTGAAGCTTTCTTT. Amino acid sequence: CASRGDPDRNTEAFF.

This clonotype was seen repeatedly, ten times or more. The chain recombines TRBV5-1 with TRBJ2-6; perhaps TRBD2 as D (5 bases). CDR1 and CDR2 from the germline V gene are SGHRS and YFSETQ. This CDR3 is built from 15 residues. Trimming cost V 4 bases and J 2 bases, with 10 bases left between them. CDR3 DNA: TGCGCCAGCAGCCTTGAGGGAGCTGGGGCCAACGTCCTGACTTTC. Protein sequence: CASSLEGAGANVLTF.

Turning to this clonotype: A much larger clone differs from this one at a single base, so this may be a read error. The chain combines TRBV6-5 with TRBJ2-1, with D perhaps matching TRBD2 (7 bases). Germline V gene sequence: CDR1 MNHEY, CDR2 SVGAGI. Trimming removed 1 base at V and 8 bases at J, with 18 bases between. The CDR3 is made up of 16 amino acids. The CDR3 DNA follows: TGTGCCAGCAGTTACTTCGCCGGGACACGGGGGGATGAGCAGTTCTTC. It is translated as CASSYFAGTRGDEQFF.

This clonotype was detected many times. This chain's CDR3 is CAISESGGVEQYF. DNA for the CDR3: TGTGCCATCAGTGAGTCCGGGGGCGTCGAGCAGTACTTC. This rearrangement joins TRBV10-3 to TRBJ2-7; either TRBD1 or TRBD2 may supply D (6 bases each). CDR3 size: 13 residues. Trimming took off 0 bases at V and 6 bases at J, with 9 bases between the two ends. Looked up from germline, CDR1 is ENHRY and CDR2 is SYGVKD.

This clonotype was picked up many times. The chain combines TRBV9 with TRBJ2-7, with 7 bases lining up with TRBD1. The length of the CDR3 is 14 residues. CDR1 and CDR2 from the germline V gene are SGDLS and YYNGEE. The V gene end was trimmed by 4 bases and the J gene end by 2 bases; junction bases not matched to a gene: 6. The CDR3 sequence: CASSLGDSAYEQYF. DNA for the CDR3: TGTGCCAGCAGCCTAGGGGACAGCGCCTACGAGCAGTACTTC.

The sample holds a few counts of this clonotype. This may be a read error, as it is one base from a much larger clone. The genes are TRBV2 and TRBJ2-1; the match to TRBD2 covers 8 bases. Germline CDR1 reads SNHLY; CDR2 reads FYNNEI. The CDR3 sequence is 12 residues long. CDR3 nucleotides: TGTGCCACCGGGACTAGGGGCAATGAGCGGTTCTTC. This gives the protein CATGTRGNERFF.

This clonotype was seen many times. V and J are TRBV5-1 and TRBJ2-1, with 9 bases identical to TRBD1. CDR3 length: 17 residues. Germline CDR1 is SGHRS and CDR2 is YFSETQ. J gave up 5 bases and V 0 bases, and 9 bases lay outside the gene matches. DNA for the CDR3: TGCGCCAGCAGCTTGGAATTTGGGACAGGGTCGAACAATGAGCAGTTCTTC. Protein product: CASSLEFGTGSNNEQFF.